These 5 T cell receptor beta chains were all obtained from the same sample, sequenced in a study of T cell changes during pregnancy in multiple sclerosis. Sequenced by immunoSEQ multiplex PCR; TCRdb stores in-frame clones only, minus some. The sample has tens of thousands of clones; more than 75% are singletons. Sequencing was performed on peripheral blood from another person, used as feeder cells. The receptors were gathered from a human donor whose cells served as feeder cells for cultures in a pregnancy study.

The rearrangement links TRBV19 to TRBJ1-1, with unresolved D. CDR3 length: 18 residues. Germline V gene data show CDR1 as LNHDA and CDR2 as SQIVND (reference sequence). The V gene lost 4 bases and the J gene lost 2 bases, with 23 bases spanning the gap. The CDR3 nucleotides are TGTGCCAGTAGTACCAGAATCTCTATGACGGCTGTCAACACTGAAGCTTTCTTT. It is translated as CASSTRISMTAVNTEAFF.

This clone turned up a few times. The chain employs TRBV7-9 and TRBJ1-1; a possible D gene is TRBD1 (6 bases). Germline values: CDR1 SEHNR, CDR2 FQNEAQ (reference sequence). The CDR3 has 12 amino acids. Between the trimmed V and J ends, which lost 6 bases and 5 bases, there was a span of 10 bases. The CDR3: CASSRGQTEAFF. DNA of the CDR3: TGTGCCAGCAGTCGCGGACAGACTGAAGCTTTCTTT.

The chain joins TRBV13 to TRBJ2-7, with D unclear. Trimming took off 4 bases at V and 1 base at J, with 17 bases between the two ends. The germline V gene has CDR1 PRHDT and CDR2 FYEKMQ (reference sequence). The length of the CDR3 is 16 residues. CDR3 in DNA: TGTGCCAGCAGCTCTGTGGCGTGGGGTGGATCCTACGAGCAGTACTTC. This encodes CASSSVAWGGSYEQYF.

The V call is TRBV5-4, the J call TRBJ1-2; D might be TRBD1 (6 bases). Germline CDR1 SGHNT, CDR2 YYREEE (reference sequence). V dropped 4 bases and J dropped 1 base, with 8 bases sitting between them. The CDR3 sequence is 13 residues long. As DNA, the CDR3 is TGTGCCAGCAGCGCACAGGGTAACTATGGCTACACCTTC. It translates to CASSAQGNYGYTF.

This clone was recorded only once. The V and J genes are TRBV10-3 and TRBJ2-1, with D possibly matching TRBD2 (5 bases). Trimming shortened V by 10 bases and J by 7 bases, and 20 bases separated the two germline ends. CDR1 ENHRY and CDR2 SYGVKD come from the germline V gene. CDR3 length: 14 amino acids. The CDR3 sequence: CATSGLTLGNEQFF. The CDR3 DNA reads as TGTGCCACCTCCGGACTGACCCTGGGGAATGAGCAGTTCTTC.